The 5 T cell receptor beta chains below all came from one sample that was sequenced in a study of control samples from healthy donors and cancer patients. Generated by immunoSEQ multiplex PCR, the TCRdb table keeps only in-frame clones and is missing some. The sample holds about 82,000 clones, approximately 94% seen once. Material for sequencing was blood. These receptors were collected from a woman between 18 and 30 years old in good health.

V gene TRBV5-1 combines with J gene TRBJ1-1; D may be TRBD1 (6 bases). The CDR3 loop spans 14 amino acids. The V gene lost 5 bases and the J gene lost 6 bases, with 17 bases spanning the gap. CDR1 and CDR2 from the germline V gene are SGHRS and YFSETQ. Here the CDR3 reads CASSQQSGHSEAFF. In DNA, the CDR3 is TGCGCCAGCAGTCAACAGTCGGGACATTCTGAAGCTTTCTTT.

The CDR3 nucleotides read TGTGCCAGCAGGCTTGGGGGGGGGCCTTTAGGAGGCTACACCTTC. The encoded protein is CASRLGGGPLGGYTF. The rearrangement joins TRBV28 to TRBJ1-2; a possible D gene is TRBD1 (6 bases). Germline V gene lookup returns CDR1 MDHEN and CDR2 SYDVKM. The CDR3 runs to 15 residues. Trimming cost V 6 bases and J 8 bases, with 22 bases left between them.

The rearrangement uses TRBV19 and TRBJ1-3, with D tentatively TRBD1 (5 bases). The V gene lost 9 bases and the J gene lost 4 bases, with 16 bases spanning the gap. The CDR3 has 14 amino acids. The germline CDR1 and CDR2 sequences are LNHDA and SQIVND (reference sequence). For the CDR3, the DNA is TGTGCCAGCGGATGGCAGGGCGAGGGAAACACCATATATTTT. This gives the protein CASGWQGEGNTIYF.

The chain links TRBV19 to TRBJ1-6; D is ambiguous. V lost 3 bases, J lost 4 bases, and 13 bases lay in between. This CDR3 is built from 16 residues. Germline assignment: CDR1 LNHDA and CDR2 SQIVND (reference sequence). The CDR3 DNA reads TGTGCCAGTAGTATCCTAGGAGTCGGATATAATTCACCCCTCCACTTT. Protein product: CASSILGVGYNSPLHF.

The J gene is TRBJ2-7, the V gene TRBV4-3; the D call may be TRBD1 or TRBD2 (5 bases each). Trimming left V 2 bases short and J 3 bases short, with 14 bases between. The CDR3 has 15 residues. In germline, CDR1 is LGHNA, CDR2 YSLEER. DNA of the CDR3: TGCGCCAGCAGCCAAAGGGACCGAGAGTACTACGAGCAGTACTTC. Amino acids: CASSQRDREYYEQYF.